Shown below are 23 T cell receptor beta chains from a single sample sequenced in a study of shared clonotypes between healthy human individuals. TCRdb's table, derived via immunoSEQ multiplex PCR, lists solely in-frame clones and lacks some. The repertoire holds about 1.1 million clones, with more than 75% as singletons. Sequenced sample: memory CD4+ T cells from PBMCs. The subset was: CD45RA-negative fraction. These receptors originate from a man between 18 and 29 years old in good health. Some clones in this sample may be carry-over from other donors' samples.

The gene calls are TRBV5-1 and TRBJ2-5; a weak D match, TRBD1 (6 bases). The CDR3 covers 15 residues. Germline-derived CDR1 and CDR2 are SGHRS and YFSETQ. With 4 bases removed from V and 4 bases from J, the gap between germline ends came to 17 bases. The CDR3 nucleotides are TGCGCCAGCAGCCAAGGACAGTTTAGGGGAGAGACCCAGTACTTC. It encodes CASSQGQFRGETQYF.

The genes are TRBV11-2 and TRBJ2-2; 7 nucleotides align to TRBD2. Germline lookup yields CDR1 SGHAT and CDR2 FQNNGV. V dropped 3 bases and J dropped 5; count of bases not matched to a gene: 18. The CDR3 runs 19 residues. CDR3 coding DNA: TGTGCCAGCAGCTTTCGGCCTAGCGGAAACAAAGAGTGGACCGGGGAGCTGTTTTTT. Encoded protein: CASSFRPSGNKEWTGELFF.

The CDR3, as DNA: TGTGCCAGCAGTTGGACTAGCGCTAGCACAGATACGCAGTATTTT. This encodes CASSWTSASTDTQYF. The J gene is TRBJ2-3, the V gene TRBV5-6; 9 nucleotides agree with TRBD2. Germline V gene data show CDR1 as SGHDT and CDR2 as YYEEEE. The CDR3 is made up of 15 amino acids. After removal of 5 bases from V and 0 bases from J, the junction contained 4 bases not matched to a gene.

The rearrangement uses TRBV30 and TRBJ2-7, with D maybe TRBD1 (6 bases). Looked up from germline, CDR1 is GTSNPN and CDR2 is SVGIG (reference sequence). The CDR3 is 11 amino acids. Trimming removed 5 bases from V and 2 bases from J, with 7 bases in between. In nucleotides, the CDR3 is TGTGCCTGGGACAGGACCTACGAGCAGTACTTC. It specifies CAWDRTYEQYF.

This rearrangement joins TRBV27 to TRBJ2-1, with 10 bases matching TRBD2. This CDR3 contains 15 residues. From germline, CDR1 is MNHEY and CDR2 SMNVEV (reference sequence). Trimming at V came to 3 bases and at J to 10 bases, leaving 9 bases not matched to a gene. The CDR3 region is CASSFSSSGRREQFF. The CDR3 nucleotides are TGTGCCAGCAGTTTCTCGTCTAGCGGGAGACGCGAGCAGTTCTTC.

CDR3 nucleotides: TGTGCCAGCAGTGTTTCACCGGGACAGATTTCCAATCAGCCCCAGCATTTT. It codes for CASSVSPGQISNQPQHF. This chain uses TRBV6-1 with TRBJ1-5; 7 nucleotides agree with TRBD1. Losses at the gene ends were 4 bases for V and 3 bases for J; bases not matched to a gene: 12. The CDR3 sequence is 17 residues long. Germline lookup yields CDR1 MNHNS and CDR2 SASEGT.

This chain links TRBV29-1 with TRBJ1-1; D is perhaps TRBD1 (6 bases). The germline CDR1 and CDR2 sequences are SQVTM and ANQGSEA. The V end lost 8 bases, the J end lost 1 base, and 11 bases lay between the germline ends. This CDR3 region has 12 residues. The CDR3 loop is CSSGTRNTEAFF. CDR3 coding DNA: TGCAGCTCCGGGACAAGGAACACTGAAGCTTTCTTT.

J is TRBJ2-3 and V is TRBV4-1, with no clear D. Trimming cost V 3 bases and J 5 bases, with 6 bases left between them. This CDR3 comprises 12 residues. The germline V gene encodes CDR1 MGHRA and CDR2 YSYEKL. The DNA of the CDR3 is TGCGCCAGCAGCCAGTCAGGAGATACGCAGTATTTT. Protein sequence: CASSQSGDTQYF.

V gene TRBV11-3 combines with J gene TRBJ2-5; D uncertain. Germline values: CDR1 SGHNT, CDR2 YENEEA. V lost 3 bases to trimming and J lost 7 bases, with 12 bases between them. The CDR3 consists of 13 residues. DNA for the CDR3: TGTGCCAGCAGCTTCAGCCCCAAGGGGACCCAGTACTTC. Translation: CASSFSPKGTQYF.

This chain uses TRBV6-1 with TRBJ2-5; a possible D gene is TRBD1 (6 bases). Per the germline V gene, CDR1 is MNHNS and CDR2 is SASEGT. The CDR3 is 13 residues long. Between the trimmed V and J ends, which lost 1 base and 9 bases, there was a span of 12 bases. DNA of the CDR3: TGTGCCAGCAGTGAAGTTTCCGCAGGGGCCCAGTACTTC. It yields the protein CASSEVSAGAQYF.

This chain uses TRBV9 with TRBJ1-1; D not certain. The CDR3 spans 15 residues. Germline CDR1 SGDLS, CDR2 YYNGEE. V lost 1 base to trimming and J lost 0 bases, with 10 bases between them. CDR3 region: CASSVFPAVNTEAFF. CDR3 sequence (DNA): TGTGCCAGCAGCGTATTTCCGGCGGTGAACACTGAAGCTTTCTTT.

This clone appeared a few times. The chain combines TRBV13 with TRBJ2-1, with D hard to call. Germline CDR1 and CDR2: PRHDT and FYEKMQ (reference sequence). This CDR3 comprises 13 residues. Trimming removed 5 bases from V and 8 bases from J, with 13 bases in between. The CDR3 sequence is CASSPPRMDEQFF. The CDR3, as DNA: TGTGCCAGCAGCCCTCCCCGGATGGATGAGCAGTTCTTC.

To note about this clone: A read error is possible here, since a much larger clone lies one base away. At the DNA level, this CDR3 is encoded by other sequences in the same sample as well. This chain joins TRBV4-3 and TRBJ2-5; maybe TRBD1 (5 bases). The tail of the sequence fits TRBJ2-7 better, so the J call may be wrong. The CDR3 length is 14 residues. Looked up from germline, CDR1 is LGHNA and CDR2 is YSLEER. The CDR3 is CASSPTTVAYEQYF. The CDR3 DNA is TGCGCCAGCAGCCCCACGACAGTGGCCTACGAGCAGTACTTC.

Comment on this clone: Other nucleotide sequences from this sample produce the same CDR3. The V and J genes are TRBV28 and TRBJ2-3; no clear D. CDR3 length equals 14 residues. From germline, CDR1 is MDHEN and CDR2 SYDVKM. V was clipped by 1 base and J by 1 base, with 6 bases between them. CDR3 amino acids: CASSLLAGTDTQYF. CDR3 DNA: TGTGCCAGCAGTTTATTAGCTGGCACAGATACGCAGTATTTT. Complete variable domain (other parts from reference TRBV28 and TRBJ2-3): DVKVTQSSRYLVKRTGEKVFLECVQDMDHENMFWYRQDPGLGLRLIYFSYDVKMKEKGDIPEGYSVSREKKERFSLILESASTNQTSMYLCASSLLAGTDTQYFGPGTRLTVL.

The chain joins TRBV18 to TRBJ2-7; 10 nucleotides match TRBD2. The V and J ends lost 6 bases and 5 bases, in that order; junction bases with no gene match: 10. The CDR3 totals 15 residues. Germline CDR1 is KGHSH and CDR2 is LQKENI. CDR3 DNA: TGTGCCAGCTCTCGAACTAGCGGGGTTACAGACGAGCAGTACTTC. Protein product: CASSRTSGVTDEQYF.

The chain employs TRBV11-2 and TRBJ2-3; D call uncertain. Germline CDR1 SGHAT, CDR2 FQNNGV. Trimming removed 1 base at V and 3 bases at J, with 14 bases between. The CDR3 runs 16 residues. DNA of the CDR3: TGTGCCAGCAGCTTAGGATTGGTACAGAAGACAGATACGCAGTATTTT. This translates into CASSLGLVQKTDTQYF.

This sequence joins TRBV5-3 and TRBJ1-4; D is undetermined. TRBV5-3 is an ORF, with its function uncertain. The germline V and J ends were trimmed by 0 bases and 5 bases, with 14 bases remaining between them. This CDR3 is built from 16 residues. The CDR3 region has the DNA TGTGCCAGAAGCTTGGCCTCGTCGAGAGCCAATGAAAAACTGTTTTTT. Residues: CARSLASSRANEKLFF.

CDR3 sequence reads: CASSLEAQETQYF. Written as DNA, the CDR3 is TGTGCCAGCAGCTTAGAGGCCCAAGAGACCCAGTACTTC. The chain carries TRBV7-8 and TRBJ2-5, with D uncertain. Trimming shortened V by 1 base and J by 1 base, and 4 bases separated the two germline ends. Germline V gene data show CDR1 as SGHVS and CDR2 as FQNEAQ. The CDR3 is 13 amino acids.

This chain uses TRBV7-3 with TRBJ2-3; 8 positions agree with TRBD1. This CDR3 comprises 16 residues. CDR1 and CDR2 (germline): SGHTA, FQGTGA. J gave up 2 bases and V 2 bases, and 6 bases lay outside the gene matches. This chain's CDR3 is CASSLSRQGNTDTQYF. The CDR3 bases are TGTGCCAGCAGCTTATCCCGACAGGGGAACACAGATACGCAGTATTTT.

This clone is medium-sized within its sample. Other DNA sequences in this specimen translate into the identical CDR3. The chain links TRBV11-2 to TRBJ1-2; D is uncertain. The V and J ends lost 5 bases and 0 bases respectively, with 13 bases between them. CDR1 SGHAT and CDR2 FQNNGV come from the germline V gene. The CDR3 covers 15 residues. The CDR3 sequence is CASSALRETNYGYTF. The CDR3 nucleotides are TGTGCCAGCAGCGCCCTCCGGGAGACTAACTATGGCTACACCTTC. The complete variable domain, with remaining parts taken from reference TRBV11-2 and TRBJ1-2, reads EAGVAQSPRYKIIEKRQSVAFWCNPISGHATLYWYQQILGQGPKLLIQFQNNGVVDDSQLPKDRFSAERLKGVDSTLKIQPAKLEDSAVYLCASSALRETNYGYTFGSGTRLTVV.

The V gene is TRBV28, the J gene TRBJ2-2; a possible D gene is TRBD1 (5 bases). Germline CDR1 MDHEN, CDR2 SYDVKM. The germline V and J ends were trimmed by 3 bases and 0 bases, with 23 bases remaining between them. The CDR3 spans 20 residues. The DNA for the CDR3 is TGTGCCAGCAGTTTTTCGCCTTGGTGGGGCGGTGGGGCGAACACCGGGGAGCTGTTTTTT. It codes for CASSFSPWWGGGANTGELFF. The full variable domain, its missing parts supplied by reference TRBV28 and TRBJ2-2, is DVKVTQSSRYLVKRTGEKVFLECVQDMDHENMFWYRQDPGLGLRLIYFSYDVKMKEKGDIPEGYSVSREKKERFSLILESASTNQTSMYLCASSFSPWWGGGANTGELFFGEGSRLTVL.

The V and J genes are TRBV5-4 and TRBJ2-3; 11 bases align to TRBD2. Germline loops: CDR1 SGHNT, CDR2 YYREEE (reference sequence). This CDR3 has 15 residues. Trimming removed 4 bases from V and 4 bases from J; junction bases left unmatched: 5. CDR3 loop: CASSTGTSGADTQYF. CDR3 in DNA: TGTGCCAGCAGCACCGGGACTAGCGGCGCAGATACGCAGTATTTT. Based on the CDR3 plus reference TRBV5-4 and TRBJ2-3, the full variable domain is ETGVTQSPTHLIKTRGQQVTLRCSSQSGHNTVSWYQQALGQGPQFIFQYYREEENGRGNFPPRFSGLQFPNYSSELNVNALELDDSALYLCASSTGTSGADTQYFGPGTRLTVL.

Here the CDR3 reads CAIRRSGASQDTQYF. The CDR3 DNA follows: TGTGCCATCAGAAGAAGCGGGGCATCACAAGATACGCAGTATTTT. The genes are TRBV10-3 and TRBJ2-3, with 7 positions matching TRBD2. The trim removed 6 bases at V and 5 bases at J, leaving 11 bases unmatched. The CDR3 totals 15 residues. Germline V gene lookup returns CDR1 ENHRY and CDR2 SYGVKD.